One and the same sample provided the 5 T cell receptor beta chains below, sequenced in a study of cytomegalovirus exposure and HLA in healthy donors. PCR was performed using 60 Vbeta and 13 Jbeta primers. Clones were sequenced by immunoSEQ multiplex PCR, and TCRdb holds only the in-frame ones, with some missing. The table has about 110,000 clones, approximately 69% seen once. Sequenced sample: PBMCs. These receptor sequences come from a man aged 25 to 40 in good health and CMV-seronegative.

J is TRBJ2-7 and V is TRBV10-3, with TRBD1 as a possible D gene (5 bases). CDR1 is ENHRY and CDR2 is SYGVKD in the germline V gene. This CDR3 is 14 amino acids long. V was clipped by 7 bases and J by 7 bases, with 20 bases between them. CDR3 protein: CAINVQDPAGEQYF. DNA of the CDR3: TGTGCCATCAATGTACAGGACCCAGCTGGTGAGCAGTACTTC.

The CDR3 DNA reads as TGTGCCAGCAGTGAGTGTGGTGGGAGGGCCACCTACGAGCAGTACTTC. Its translation: CASSECGGRATYEQYF. This chain joins TRBV6-4 and TRBJ2-7; 7 bases map to TRBD2. J was trimmed by 2 bases and V by 3 bases; bases with no gene match: 10. The CDR3 totals 16 residues. CDR1 and CDR2 (germline): MRHNA, SNTAGT.

This clone was counted a few times. V is TRBV18 and J is TRBJ1-1, with no clear D. V was cut by 5 bases and J by 9 bases, with 16 bases left in between. Germline V CDR1 and CDR2: KGHSH, LQKENI. The CDR3 length is 13 residues. This CDR3 reads CASSANSGLKAFF. The CDR3 DNA is TGTGCCAGCTCAGCCAATTCAGGCTTAAAAGCTTTCTTT. The full variable domain, in which reference TRBV18 and TRBJ1-1 provide the parts outside the CDR3, is NAGVMQNPRHLVRRRGQEARLRCSPMKGHSHVYWYRQLPEEGLKFMVYLQKENIIDESGMPKERFSAEFPKEGPSILRIQQVVRGDSAAYFCASSANSGLKAFFGQGTRLTVV.

The chain combines TRBV7-2 with TRBJ1-1, with 7 bases fitting TRBD1. The CDR3 runs 18 residues. Germline V gene sequence: CDR1 SGHTA, CDR2 FQGNSA. V was clipped by 1 base and J by 0 bases; unmatched bases: 11. The CDR3 loop reads CASSLVGLGDSLNTEAFF. CDR3 coding DNA: TGTGCCAGCAGCTTAGTGGGGTTGGGGGACAGTTTGAACACTGAAGCTTTCTTT.

The chain joins TRBV7-9 to TRBJ1-1; D is possibly TRBD1 (6 bases). Germline-derived CDR1 and CDR2 are SEHNR and FQNEAQ (reference sequence). V lost 2 bases to trimming and J lost 1 base, with 11 bases between them. This CDR3 has 15 residues. CDR3 in DNA: TGTGCCAGCAGCTTACTGGCAGGGGAGAACACTGAAGCTTTCTTT. Translation gives CASSLLAGENTEAFF.